This T cell receptor (beta chain) appears in the sequencing data of a study of cytomegalovirus exposure and HLA in healthy donors. The study, taken as a whole, reports: Association with HLA alleles at 0.05 false discovery rate was found for about 17,000 TCR beta sequences in a later analysis. While the bulk of TCR sequences proved rare, some public TCRs turned up in many donors.

Trimming shortened V by 5 bases and J by 2 bases, and 15 bases separated the two germline ends. CDR3 length: 16 amino acids. Germline V gene lookup returns CDR1 LNHDA and CDR2 SQIVND (reference sequence). Details on this clone: Its antigen is not identified.

Primers: 60 Vbeta forward and 13 Jbeta reverse. Sequencing used immunoSEQ multiplex PCR; TCRdb keeps in-frame clones, though not all of them. This sample has about 180,000 clones, with roughly 84% found just once. The sample comprised PBMCs. This TCR came from a man under 40 in good health and CMV-seronegative. This chain connects TRBV19 to TRBJ2-2, with D perhaps matching TRBD2 (5 bases). CDR3 bases: TGTGCCAGTAGTCCCCGAGGGCATCCTAACACCGGGGAGCTGTTTTTT. Translated: CASSPRGHPNTGELFF.